The entry below gives a single T cell receptor (beta chain) sequence along with its context. Only in-frame clones appear in the TCRdb table, and some are missing; sequencing was by immunoSEQ multiplex PCR. Of 110,000 or so clones listed, about nine tenths are singletons. This specimen belongs to a study of control samples from healthy donors and cancer patients. Germline V CDR1 and CDR2: LGHDT, YNNKEL (reference sequence). CDR3 size: 15 residues. The V and J ends lost 4 bases and 9 bases respectively, with 22 bases between them. Sequenced input: blood. The clonotype comes from a human donor in good health. The donor label of this sample is uncertain. V usage is TRBV3-1 (or the pseudogene TRBV3-2) and J usage is TRBJ2-7, with D tentatively TRBD1 or TRBD2 (5 bases each). CDR3 bases: TGTGCCAGCAGCCTCCCCGTTCGTGGGGGTCAGGTGCAGTACTTC. Translating gives CASSLPVRGGQVQYF.